The 18 T cell receptor beta chains presented below share a single source sample, sequenced in a study of radiotherapy plus CTLA-4 blockade in lung cancer. The repertoire was sequenced with immunoSEQ multiplex PCR; TCRdb's copy has only in-frame clones and lacks some. This sample yields more than 35,000 clones, of which about 85% are seen a single time; 5.5% to 7% belongs to the top ten. Material: peripheral blood, obtained from a patient treated with radiotherapy plus ipilimumab. These TCRs come from a human donor with non-small cell lung cancer who had stable disease on radiotherapy plus ipilimumab.

This sequence joins TRBV5-1 and TRBJ2-2; TRBD1 matches 7 bases. V lost 0 bases and J lost 1; bases outside the gene matches: 9. Germline assignment: CDR1 SGHRS and CDR2 YFSETQ. CDR3 length: 18 amino acids. CDR3 DNA sequence: TGCGCCAGCAGCTTGGCCCGGGGACAGCGATGGAACACCGGGGAGCTGTTTTTT. Protein product: CASSLARGQRWNTGELFF.

This clone has a single count. Here the CDR3 reads CASSPNPGQGAINPYYEQYF. The CDR3 DNA is TGTGCCAGCAGCCCCAACCCGGGACAGGGGGCGATTAATCCCTACTACGAGCAGTACTTC. J is TRBJ2-7 and V is TRBV5-4; 12 nucleotides match TRBD1. This CDR3 is built from 20 residues. The junction had 20 bases not matched to a gene; V was cut back by 4 bases and J by 3 bases. Germline loops: CDR1 SGHNT, CDR2 YYREEE (reference sequence).

The chain carries TRBV7-2 and TRBJ2-7; no reliable D call. This CDR3 has 14 residues. V gave up 4 bases and J gave up 0 bases, with 10 bases separating them. The germline gives CDR1 SGHTA, CDR2 FQGNSA. The CDR3 is CASSSYLSSYEQYF. In DNA form, the CDR3 reads TGTGCCAGCAGCTCCTACCTGAGCTCCTACGAGCAGTACTTC.

In the case of this clone: The DNA is left out, because the CDR3 cannot be placed on it with certainty; the CDR3 is given as TCRdb lists it. The chain joins TRBV7-8 to TRBJ2-7; the D call in the table, TRBD2, was not verified against the DNA. The germline gives CDR1 SGHVS, CDR2 FQNEAQ. The CDR3 length equals 22 residues, ends included. This CDR3 is CASSPGLAGTLRAVLRAGKQYF.

This clone was counted between two and nine times. V usage is TRBV6-4 and J usage is TRBJ2-2; no clear D gene. The V end lost 5 bases, the J end lost 5 bases, and 12 bases lay between the germline ends. Germline V gene data show CDR1 as MRHNA and CDR2 as SNTAGT. The CDR3 totals 14 residues. The CDR3 DNA reads as TGTGCCAGCAGTAGCAGCCCAGGAACCGGGGAGCTGTTTTTT. This gives the protein CASSSSPGTGELFF.

V and J are TRBV2 and TRBJ1-2, with 7 bases lining up with TRBD1. The CDR3 spans 12 residues. Trimming at V came to 8 bases and at J to 7 bases, leaving 7 bases not matched to a gene. Germline V lookup: CDR1 SNHLY, CDR2 FYNNEI. CDR3 residues: CASSTGLRGYTF. The CDR3 nucleotides read TGTGCCAGCTCGACAGGGCTCCGTGGCTACACCTTC.

This rearrangement joins TRBV9 to TRBJ1-2, with D perhaps matching TRBD1 (6 bases). This CDR3 has 16 residues. V was pared by 5 bases and J by 5 bases, with 22 bases between. Germline CDR1 SGDLS, CDR2 YYNGEE. The DNA of the CDR3 is TGTGCCAGCAGTCCCGGGGGGGCCGAGATACGGTATGGCTACACCTTC. Translated, it gives CASSPGGAEIRYGYTF.

The V gene is TRBV7-2, the J gene TRBJ2-3, with 10 positions matching TRBD1. The CDR3 consists of 15 residues. The J segment lost 10 bases and the V segment lost 6 bases, leaving 13 bases of the junction unmatched. CDR1 is SGHTA and CDR2 is FQGNSA in the germline V gene. The CDR3 loop reads CASRFRQGANSPQYF. The CDR3 nucleotides read TGTGCCAGCAGATTCAGACAGGGGGCCAACTCGCCGCAGTATTTT.

The rearrangement links TRBV19 to TRBJ1-2; the match to TRBD1 covers 8 bases. The ends lost 6 bases at V and 4 bases at J; junction bases unmatched: 4. Germline lookup yields CDR1 LNHDA and CDR2 SQIVND (reference sequence). This CDR3 is 13 amino acids long. CDR3 nucleotides: TGTGCCAGTAGACCCGGGACAGGCTATGGCTACACCTTC. This encodes CASRPGTGYGYTF.

The gene calls are TRBV28 and TRBJ2-4; 8 bases are shared with TRBD1. With V trimmed by 5 bases and J by 2 bases, 26 bases remained unmatched. CDR1 is MDHEN, CDR2 SYDVKM, per germline. The CDR3 covers 22 residues. The CDR3 DNA reads as TGTGCCAGCAGTCCCGTCTCGGCCAGGACAGGGCGGCCCGGAGAGACCAAAAACATTCAGTACTTC. Encoded protein: CASSPVSARTGRPGETKNIQYF.

V and J are TRBV4-3 and TRBJ2-7, with a possible D match to TRBD2 (6 bases). This CDR3 contains 15 residues. CDR1 LGHNA and CDR2 YSLEER come from the germline V gene. The V end was cut by 0 bases, the J end by 6 bases, with 15 bases between. The CDR3 loop is CASSQEWGTPSEQYF. In DNA, the CDR3 is TGCGCCAGCAGCCAAGAGTGGGGGACTCCTTCCGAGCAGTACTTC.

This chain joins TRBV19 and TRBJ2-3, with a weak D call TRBD2 (5 bases). Germline V gene sequence: CDR1 LNHDA, CDR2 SQIVND (reference sequence). This CDR3 is 15 amino acids long. The ends were cut back, 3 bases at V and 2 bases at J, with 12 bases in the middle. Here the CDR3 DNA reads TGTGCCAGTAGTATGGGTGCGGGCACCACAGATACGCAGTATTTT. Protein product: CASSMGAGTTDTQYF.

A single count supports this clone. The V call is TRBV28, the J call TRBJ2-1; the D gene is possibly TRBD2 (6 bases). This CDR3 region has 18 residues. The germline CDR1 and CDR2 sequences are MDHEN and SYDVKM. The ends were cut back, 0 bases at V and 8 bases at J, with 23 bases in the middle. The CDR3 DNA follows: TGTGCCAGCAGTTTATGGAGGATAGCGGCGGAGAGTCCCCATGAGCAGTTCTTC. Translating gives CASSLWRIAAESPHEQFF.

The CDR3 is CASSSMEGASKNIQYF. Here the CDR3 DNA reads TGCGCCAGCTCCTCGATGGAGGGGGCATCCAAAAACATTCAGTACTTC. This chain connects TRBV5-1 to TRBJ2-4; possibly TRBD1 for D (7 bases). V was shortened by 7 bases and J by 2 bases, with 19 bases between the two germline ends. Germline lookup yields CDR1 SGHRS and CDR2 YFSETQ. This CDR3 has 16 residues.

The chain carries TRBV7-2 and TRBJ1-3; D remains ambiguous. In germline, CDR1 is SGHTA, CDR2 FQGNSA. The CDR3 is made up of 15 amino acids. Trimming cost V 3 bases and J 1 base, with 10 bases left between them. This chain's CDR3 is CASSFSAGSGNTIYF. CDR3 in DNA: TGTGCCAGCAGCTTTTCGGCAGGTTCTGGAAACACCATATATTTT.

The rearrangement links TRBV28 to TRBJ2-3; 7 bases align to TRBD2. The CDR3 consists of 12 residues. V gave up 10 bases and J gave up 6 bases; unmatched junction bases: 7. Germline V CDR1 and CDR2: MDHEN, SYDVKM. The CDR3 region has the DNA TGTGCCACCCTAACCGGGGGGGATACGCAGTATTTT. Protein: CATLTGGDTQYF.

V gene TRBV2 combines with J gene TRBJ2-3, with 12 bases lining up with TRBD2. CDR1 SNHLY and CDR2 FYNNEI come from the germline V gene. The CDR3 runs 16 residues. V was clipped by 7 bases and J by 3 bases; unmatched bases: 8. The CDR3 DNA reads TGTGCCAGCAACCCACGGCTAGCGGGAGGGACAGATACGCAGTATTTT. This codes for CASNPRLAGGTDTQYF.

In its sample, this clone was seen a few times. This chain connects TRBV7-2 to TRBJ2-3; 12 nucleotides align to TRBD2. The V and J ends lost 0 bases and 4 bases, in that order; junction bases with no gene match: 8. Per the germline V gene, CDR1 is SGHTA and CDR2 is FQGNSA. The CDR3 contains 18 residues. The CDR3 DNA reads TGTGCCAGCAGCTTAGCTGGACTAGCGGGAATAGGTCCAGATACGCAGTATTTT. This translates into CASSLAGLAGIGPDTQYF.